The present T cell receptor beta chain was sequenced within a study of T cell responses to AZD1222 COVID-19 vaccine (dated by TCRdb to the early 2020s). Broadly, across the study: A total of under 250 trial participants underwent TCR sequencing, of whom roughly 210 had received two doses of AZD1222 and about 25 had received two doses of the MenACWY control vaccine. Trial participants were enrolled by age into subgroups of 18-55, 56-69 and 70-plus years, and 148, 28 and 57 TCR-sequenced participants, respectively, were included in these subgroups. The research as a whole found: Epitopes outside the regions mutated in the B.1.351 and B.1.1.7 variants were reportedly recognized by nearly half of the unique spike-specific TCRs. Because no day 14 peak-response samples were available, the repertoires could be characterized only after the peak T cell response. CD4 TCRs associated with the vaccine covered the entire spike protein, and the dominant responses were in regions 160-218 and 743-854. In the small 56-69-year group, the increase in depth fell short of significance, most likely because of low power. Conclusions about previously exposed vaccinees were limited because only a handful of AZD1222 recipients were SARS-CoV-2 seropositive at baseline. Most participants were white British and females outnumbered males, and the authors suggested that clonal diversity may have been underestimated. After two AZD1222 doses, spike-specific TCR breadth and depth were significantly higher than at day 0 and than in MenACWY recipients.

Per the publication, the time point label means: about 28 days (+/-7) after the second vaccine dose. Because spike-specific TCR depth and breadth did not differ between the two schedules, AZD1222 recipients who got a second dose at roughly 4 weeks were pooled with those who got a second dose at roughly 12 weeks. Vaccinee samples came from UK trials COV001 and COV002, including a single-blind randomized controlled phase 2/3 trial of AZD1222 (ChAdOx1 nCoV-19) in healthy adults. Trial participant PBMC samples were collected at day 0 and day 28 after the second dose for TCRbeta chain sequencing. The CDR3, from cysteine to phenylalanine, totals 13 residues. The read is trimmed to its CDR3 DNA, 39 bases read in frame from base 1. From a lookup of the germline V gene, CDR1 and CDR2 are MNHEY and SVGAGI. V loses 6 bases, J loses 13 bases, and the germline ends lie 21 bases apart. The CDR3 regions of human TCRbeta chains were analyzed by immunosequencing. The authors' analysis ran thus. Repertoire TCRs were matched against a reference library of SARS-CoV-2-specific TCRs generated with the MIRA antigen-specificity platform. Breadth was defined as the fraction of unique TCRs that were SARS-CoV-2-associated, and depth was defined as the fraction of total T cells that were SARS-CoV-2-associated. Using the MIRA data, each spike-specific TCR was mapped to the spike region that the TCR reacts to and placed in a CD4 or CD8 class. Log10-transformed breadth and depth values were compared by one-way ANOVA with Sidak's multiple comparisons tests. What TCRdb holds here is the immuneACCESS table cut down to in-frame rearrangements. Part of the clones is not present; checked against another copy, under half of the missing clones reflect an unresolved V gene, and the others are unexplained. The V and J calls and clone size were taken over from that table, and D and trimming were inferred from the DNA. The sample has some 150,000 clones on record, about nine tenths of them singletons. The ten top clones hold under 2% of the sample.

The table lists this clone with a count of one. It lacks a known antigen. No quality values exist for individual bases; no much larger clone is one base distant. The sequencing used peripheral blood, collected 28 days after the second AZD1222 dose. This sequence was found in an adult who received the AZD1222 COVID-19 vaccine. The rearrangement joined TRBV6-5 to TRBJ1-1; TRBD1 might be the D gene, on 5 matching bases. The CDR3 sequence is CASRGDPGRPVFF. Here is the DNA: TGTGCCAGCAGAGGGGATCCGGGACGGCCCGTTTTCTTT.